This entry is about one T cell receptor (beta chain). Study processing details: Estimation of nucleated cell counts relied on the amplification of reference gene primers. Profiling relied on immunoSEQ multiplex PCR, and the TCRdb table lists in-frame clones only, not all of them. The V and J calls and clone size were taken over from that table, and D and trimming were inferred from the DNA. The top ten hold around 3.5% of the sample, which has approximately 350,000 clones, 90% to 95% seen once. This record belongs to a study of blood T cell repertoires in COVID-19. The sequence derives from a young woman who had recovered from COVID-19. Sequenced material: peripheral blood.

Written as DNA, the CDR3 is TGCGCCAGCAGACGAACCGGGACTAGCGGGGGGAGCTCCTACAATGAGCAGTTCTTC. Residues: CASRRTGTSGGSSYNEQFF. V gene TRBV10-1 combines with J gene TRBJ2-1, with 15 bases fitting TRBD2. The germline CDR1 and CDR2 sequences are WNHNN and SYGVQD (reference sequence). This CDR3 has 19 residues. V shed 6 bases and J 0 bases; nucleotides not matched to a gene: 9.